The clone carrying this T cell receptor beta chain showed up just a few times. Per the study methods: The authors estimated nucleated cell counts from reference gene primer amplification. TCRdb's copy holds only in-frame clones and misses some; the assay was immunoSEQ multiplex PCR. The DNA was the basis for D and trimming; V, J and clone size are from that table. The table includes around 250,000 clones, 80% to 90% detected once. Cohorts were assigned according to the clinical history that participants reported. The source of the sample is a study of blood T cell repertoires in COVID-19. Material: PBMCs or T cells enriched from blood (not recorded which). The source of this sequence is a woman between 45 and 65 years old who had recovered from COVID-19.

CDR3 sequence: CASSEGLAGVGEQYF. The CDR3 bases are TGTGCCAGCAGTGAAGGTTTAGCGGGAGTAGGGGAGCAGTACTTC. V usage is TRBV2 and J usage is TRBJ2-7; the match to TRBD2 covers 9 bases. Per germline, CDR1 SNHLY and CDR2 FYNNEI. Trimming at V came to 1 base and at J to 7 bases, leaving 8 bases not matched to a gene. The CDR3 is made up of 15 amino acids.